The clone carrying this T cell receptor (beta chain) was detected only once. Its specificity is unknown. Time point noted: newly diagnosed, previously untreated cHL patient sample. By magnetic negative selection, CD4+ T cells were purified from thawed PBMCs. Comparators were PBMCs taken from newly diagnosed, untreated classical Hodgkin lymphoma. The data originate from a study of PD-1 blockade in classical Hodgkin lymphoma. Assay: immunoSEQ multiplex PCR; the TCRdb copy retains only in-frame clones and omits some. The sample records fewer than 40,000 clones, around nine tenths being singletons. CDR3 size: 14 residues. The germline V gene has CDR1 SGHTA and CDR2 FQGNSA. V gave up 0 bases and J gave up 8 bases; unmatched junction bases: 4. Study results and caveats: Baseline TCR diversity was reportedly lower in newly diagnosed patients than healthy donors. Repertoires differed for reasons still undefined, possibly disease activity or prior therapy.

The TCR sequence derives from a human donor with classical Hodgkin lymphoma. The rearrangement uses TRBV7-2 and TRBJ2-5; TRBD1 aligns across 9 bases. The material sequenced was CD4+ T cells from blood. CDR3 DNA: TGTGCCAGCAGCTTAGCGGGACAGGGTAACACCCAGTACTTC. Amino acid sequence: CASSLAGQGNTQYF.